The 2 T cell receptor beta chains in this list originate from one sample, sequenced in a study of T cells expressing NK-cell markers. Following a re-call of the 5' RACE reads, TCRdb has one entry per CDR3 protein and lacks DNA. With 350,000 to 450,000 distinct CDR3 sequences in the sample, the ten largest clones hold around 4.9%. Material: blood T cells: a sorted CD56 or NKG2C T cell subset, CD4+ or CD8+ T cells, or bulk PBMC T cells (not recorded which). These receptors originate from a man aged 18-75 years in good health.

The V and J genes are TRBV9 and TRBJ2-3; the TCRdb call, TRBD1, lacks DNA for checking. The CDR3 has 16 amino acids. Per germline, CDR1 SGDLS and CDR2 YYNGEE. The CDR3 is CASSVGGRTSTDTQYF.

Here the CDR3 reads CASSQTGDLNTGELFF. The chain is built from TRBV5-1 and TRBJ2-2; TCRdb outputs TRBD1, but without DNA this stays unchecked. This CDR3 spans 16 amino acids. Germline assignment: CDR1 SGHRS and CDR2 YFSETQ.